This TCR beta chain appears in the sequencing data of a study of intratumoral heterogeneity in liver cancer. Notes on the study in general: Tumor-infiltrating lymphocytes were acknowledged as under-represented in the sampling.

Before surgical resection, these early-stage hepatocellular carcinoma patients received no treatment. No macroscopic necrosis or hemorrhage was seen in sampled areas. Remarks on this clone: Its antigen is as yet unknown.

Assay: immunoSEQ multiplex PCR; the TCRdb copy retains only in-frame clones and omits some. Of some 5,000 clones in the sample, 68% are singletons; the top ten hold approximately 23%. CDR1 and CDR2 (germline): SNHLY, FYNNEI. The CDR3 consists of 11 residues. The V end was cut by 10 bases, the J end by 8 bases, with 12 bases between. This specimen consisted of tumor-adjacent normal tissue, obtained before any cancer treatment. This clonotype was obtained from an older man with hepatocellular carcinoma. This chain links TRBV2 with TRBJ2-4; a possible D gene is TRBD2 (6 bases). The CDR3 protein is CATQPGDIQYF. CDR3 in DNA: TGTGCCACACAGCCGGGGGACATTCAGTACTTC.